Listed below are T cell receptor beta chains from one sample, sequenced in a study of post-analysis software for immune sequencing data. TCRdb re-analysed the PCR reads in MiXCR, keeping a single row per CDR3 protein. The sample has 650,000 to 900,000 distinct CDR3 sequences; 35% to 55% are singletons. Sequenced sample: blood. The source of these receptors is a girl between 10 and 17 years old with multiple sclerosis. Each CDR3 is given with its conserved first and last residue. D genes are given only for firm matches. Part of the rows lack a size; the others show once, few, many or a class for expanded clones.

j_call: TRBJ1-1; clone_size: NA; d_call: NA; v_call: TRBV20-1; cdr3_nt: TGCAGTGCTAGTGGGGGGGACACTGAAGCTTTCTTT; cdr3_aa: CSASGGDTEAFF
j_call: TRBJ2-1; clone_size: NA; d_call: TRBD1; v_call: TRBV7-9; cdr3_nt: TGTGCCAGCAGCCCACCGGGACAGGGGGCTAGAGTGCAGTTCTTC; cdr3_aa: CASSPPGQGARVQFF
j_call: TRBJ2-7; clone_size: NA; d_call: TRBD2; v_call: TRBV10-3; cdr3_nt: TGTGCCATCAGGGCCGGCGGGAGGGCCGGGGAGCAGTACTTC; cdr3_aa: CAIRAGGRAGEQYF
j_call: TRBJ2-7; clone_size: few; d_call: NA; v_call: TRBV20-1; cdr3_nt: TGCAGTGCTAGAGTGGACAGCTACGAGCAGTACTTC; cdr3_aa: CSARVDSYEQYF
j_call: TRBJ2-7; clone_size: NA; d_call: NA; v_call: TRBV5-1; cdr3_nt: TGCGCCAGCAGCTTGGCAGTAGCCGGACCCTACGAGCAGTACTTC; cdr3_aa: CASSLAVAGPYEQYF
j_call: TRBJ2-7; clone_size: NA; d_call: NA; v_call: TRBV29-1; cdr3_nt: TGCAGCGTTGAAACAGGAACCTCCTACGAGCAGTACTTC; cdr3_aa: CSVETGTSYEQYF
j_call: TRBJ2-3; clone_size: NA; d_call: TRBD2; v_call: TRBV7-3; cdr3_nt: TGTGCCAGCAGCGCTGGACTAGCGGGAATAAGTACGCAGTATTTT; cdr3_aa: CASSAGLAGISTQYF
j_call: TRBJ1-2; clone_size: NA; d_call: NA; v_call: TRBV10-3; cdr3_nt: TGTGCCATCAGTGAAGGGAGAGAGAGTGGCTACACCTTC; cdr3_aa: CAISEGRESGYTF
j_call: TRBJ2-7; clone_size: NA; d_call: TRBD2; v_call: TRBV2; cdr3_nt: TGTGCCAGCCCCGGGGGGGTCTCCTACGAGCAGTACTTC; cdr3_aa: CASPGGVSYEQYF
j_call: TRBJ1-4; clone_size: NA; d_call: NA; v_call: TRBV15; cdr3_nt: TGTGCCACCAGCAGAGAAGGGGCTACTAATGAAAAACTGTTTTTT; cdr3_aa: CATSREGATNEKLFF
j_call: TRBJ2-7; clone_size: few; d_call: NA; v_call: TRBV2; cdr3_nt: TGTGCCAGCAGTGAACTCCGCGAGCAGTACTTC; cdr3_aa: CASSELREQYF
j_call: TRBJ2-7; clone_size: NA; d_call: NA; v_call: TRBV29-1; cdr3_nt: TGCAGCGTTGCAGGGGTGGGGTCCTACGAGCAGTACTTC; cdr3_aa: CSVAGVGSYEQYF
j_call: TRBJ1-2; clone_size: NA; d_call: NA; v_call: TRBV6-1; cdr3_nt: TGTGCCAGCAGTGAAGACGGGAGGGGTATCTATGGCTACACCTTC; cdr3_aa: CASSEDGRGIYGYTF
j_call: TRBJ2-1; clone_size: NA; d_call: NA; v_call: TRBV6-5; cdr3_nt: TGTGCCAGCAGTTACTCGAATGCAGGGGGGAATGAGCAGTTCTTC; cdr3_aa: CASSYSNAGGNEQFF
j_call: TRBJ2-3; clone_size: NA; d_call: NA; v_call: TRBV20-1; cdr3_nt: TGCAGTGCTAGAGATCGGGGTAGCGCCCTCACAGATACGCAGTATTTT; cdr3_aa: CSARDRGSALTDTQYF
j_call: TRBJ2-7; clone_size: few; d_call: TRBD1; v_call: TRBV7-9; cdr3_nt: TGTGCCAGCAGCCAGACAGGGTATCGGCAGTACTTC; cdr3_aa: CASSQTGYRQYF
j_call: TRBJ2-7; clone_size: NA; d_call: TRBD1; v_call: TRBV20-1; cdr3_nt: TGCGGAGCCGGTGAGAGGGGGCAAGAGCAGTACTTC; cdr3_aa: CGAGERGQEQYF
j_call: TRBJ2-5; clone_size: NA; d_call: NA; v_call: TRBV20-1; cdr3_nt: TGCAGTGCTGGTCGACTAATGGGGGAGACCCAGTACTTC; cdr3_aa: CSAGRLMGETQYF
j_call: TRBJ2-7; clone_size: NA; d_call: TRBD1; v_call: TRBV5-1; cdr3_nt: TGCGCCAGCAGCTTGGCCCGGGACAGGGGATACGAGCAGTACTTC; cdr3_aa: CASSLARDRGYEQYF
j_call: TRBJ1-2; clone_size: many; d_call: TRBD1; v_call: TRBV6-5; cdr3_nt: TGTGCCAGCAGTACCGGGACAGGGAAAGGCTACACCTTC; cdr3_aa: CASSTGTGKGYTF
j_call: TRBJ2-6; clone_size: few; d_call: NA; v_call: TRBV29-1; cdr3_nt: TGCAGCGTTGAGACGAGGGTAACAATCTCTGGGGCCAACGTCCTGACTTTC; cdr3_aa: CSVETRVTISGANVLTF
j_call: TRBJ2-1; clone_size: NA; d_call: TRBD2; v_call: TRBV6-2/TRBV6-3; cdr3_nt: TGTGCCAGCAGACCCCTGACTAGCGGGCCCTACAATGAGCAGTTCTTC; cdr3_aa: CASRPLTSGPYNEQFF
j_call: TRBJ2-7; clone_size: NA; d_call: TRBD2; v_call: TRBV6-2/TRBV6-3; cdr3_nt: TGTGCCAGCAGAGGGGGACTAGCGGGACCCTACGAGCAGTACTTC; cdr3_aa: CASRGGLAGPYEQYF
j_call: TRBJ1-4; clone_size: NA; d_call: NA; v_call: TRBV4-1; cdr3_nt: TGCGCCAGCAGCCAAGGAGAAGGGACCCTGAATGAAAAACTGTTTTTT; cdr3_aa: CASSQGEGTLNEKLFF
j_call: TRBJ2-6; clone_size: few; d_call: TRBD1; v_call: TRBV9; cdr3_nt: TGTGCCAGCAACTCAGGGGGCGGTGGGGCCAACGTCCTGACTTTC; cdr3_aa: CASNSGGGGANVLTF
j_call: TRBJ1-1; clone_size: few; d_call: NA; v_call: TRBV9; cdr3_nt: TGTGCCAGCAGCGTAGGACAGACCATCACTGAAGCTTTCTTT; cdr3_aa: CASSVGQTITEAFF
j_call: TRBJ2-3; clone_size: NA; d_call: NA; v_call: TRBV12-3/TRBV12-4; cdr3_nt: TGTGCCAGCAGCACAATGGATAGCGACACAGATACGCAGTATTTT; cdr3_aa: CASSTMDSDTDTQYF
j_call: TRBJ1-5; clone_size: few; d_call: TRBD1; v_call: TRBV6-2/TRBV6-3; cdr3_nt: TGTGCCAGCAGTAGCCTCACAGGGGGGAGCAATCAGCCCCAGCATTTT; cdr3_aa: CASSSLTGGSNQPQHF
j_call: TRBJ2-7; clone_size: few; d_call: NA; v_call: TRBV15; cdr3_nt: TGTGCCACCAGCAGAGATCCCAACTTCCAGCGGGCCTCCTACGAGCAGTACTTC; cdr3_aa: CATSRDPNFQRASYEQYF
j_call: TRBJ2-7; clone_size: few; d_call: TRBD2; v_call: TRBV6-2/TRBV6-3; cdr3_nt: TGTGCCAGCAGTTATAGGACTAGCGGGAGTTCCTACGAGCAGTACTTC; cdr3_aa: CASSYRTSGSSYEQYF
j_call: TRBJ2-5; clone_size: few; d_call: NA; v_call: TRBV10-3; cdr3_nt: TGTGCCATCAGACCCAATACCGGGTCTCAAGAGACCCAGTACTTC; cdr3_aa: CAIRPNTGSQETQYF
j_call: TRBJ2-5; clone_size: few; d_call: NA; v_call: TRBV20-1; cdr3_nt: TGCAGTGCTAGAGATTGGGAGACCCAGTACTTC; cdr3_aa: CSARDWETQYF
j_call: TRBJ2-1; clone_size: NA; d_call: NA; v_call: TRBV9; cdr3_nt: TGTGCCAGCAGCGTAGCGGGAGCAGCTGAGCAGTTCTTC; cdr3_aa: CASSVAGAAEQFF
j_call: TRBJ2-1; clone_size: few; d_call: TRBD2; v_call: TRBV2; cdr3_nt: TGTGCCAGCGGGAGGGAGTCCTATGAGCAGTTCTTC; cdr3_aa: CASGRESYEQFF
j_call: TRBJ1-1; clone_size: NA; d_call: NA; v_call: TRBV12-3/TRBV12-4; cdr3_nt: TGTGCCAGCAGTTTTAGGGCAGGGGTCACTGAAGCTTTCTTT; cdr3_aa: CASSFRAGVTEAFF
j_call: TRBJ2-3; clone_size: few; d_call: TRBD1; v_call: TRBV6-1; cdr3_nt: TGTGCCAGCAGTCGAGGACAGGCGTCCGTACGCACAGATACGCAGTATTTT; cdr3_aa: CASSRGQASVRTDTQYF
j_call: TRBJ1-2; clone_size: NA; d_call: NA; v_call: TRBV3-1; cdr3_nt: TGTGCCAGCAGCCAAGGGTCCTTTGGGGGAGGCTACACCTTC; cdr3_aa: CASSQGSFGGGYTF
j_call: TRBJ2-7; clone_size: few; d_call: TRBD2; v_call: TRBV12-3/TRBV12-4; cdr3_nt: TGTGCCAGCAGTCCAGAAAGCGGGGGGGCCTACGAGCAGTACTTC; cdr3_aa: CASSPESGGAYEQYF
j_call: TRBJ2-1; clone_size: NA; d_call: TRBD2; v_call: TRBV20-1; cdr3_nt: TGCAGTGCCAGCGGACTAGCGGGAGCCAGTGAGCAGTTCTTC; cdr3_aa: CSASGLAGASEQFF
j_call: TRBJ2-3; clone_size: few; d_call: TRBD2; v_call: TRBV14; cdr3_nt: TGTGCCAGCAGCCACCGAGCGGGAGGAATGAGAGATACGCAGTATTTT; cdr3_aa: CASSHRAGGMRDTQYF
j_call: TRBJ2-6; clone_size: NA; d_call: NA; v_call: TRBV20-1; cdr3_nt: TGCAGTGCCCCGGGGGGGGCCAACGTCCTGACTTTC; cdr3_aa: CSAPGGANVLTF
j_call: TRBJ2-7; clone_size: NA; d_call: NA; v_call: TRBV15; cdr3_nt: TGTGCCACCAGCAGAGATCCCGGTAGCGAGCAGTACTTC; cdr3_aa: CATSRDPGSEQYF
j_call: TRBJ2-3; clone_size: NA; d_call: NA; v_call: TRBV29-1; cdr3_nt: TGCAGCGTTGGCTCCGAGGGTTCATGGGATACGCAGTATTTT; cdr3_aa: CSVGSEGSWDTQYF
j_call: TRBJ2-1; clone_size: NA; d_call: TRBD2; v_call: TRBV29-1; cdr3_nt: TGCAGCGCCGTGGGCCTGGGCGGGCTAGCGGGAGGCAATGAGCAGTTCTTC; cdr3_aa: CSAVGLGGLAGGNEQFF
j_call: TRBJ1-2; clone_size: NA; d_call: NA; v_call: TRBV24-1; cdr3_nt: TGTGCCACCAGTTTTATTACACCATCGGGATACTATGGCTACACCTTC; cdr3_aa: CATSFITPSGYYGYTF
j_call: TRBJ2-7; clone_size: NA; d_call: TRBD1; v_call: TRBV19; cdr3_nt: TGTGCCAGCAGTTATCTTTTCCCGGGACAGGGCTCCTACGAGCAGTACTTC; cdr3_aa: CASSYLFPGQGSYEQYF
j_call: TRBJ2-3; clone_size: NA; d_call: TRBD1; v_call: TRBV6-6; cdr3_nt: TGTGCCAGCGAGTTGCAGGGGGCCCGGTACCCAGATACGCAGTATTTT; cdr3_aa: CASELQGARYPDTQYF
j_call: TRBJ2-7; clone_size: once; d_call: TRBD2; v_call: TRBV13; cdr3_nt: TGTGCCAGCAGCTTAGCCCCTACTAGCGGGAGGCACCCCTACGAGCAGTACTTC; cdr3_aa: CASSLAPTSGRHPYEQYF
j_call: TRBJ2-1; clone_size: NA; d_call: NA; v_call: TRBV19; cdr3_nt: TGTGCCAGTAGTATGGCCGGGTCTCTGAGGAATGAGCAGTTCTTC; cdr3_aa: CASSMAGSLRNEQFF
j_call: TRBJ2-5; clone_size: NA; d_call: NA; v_call: TRBV4-1; cdr3_nt: TGCGCCAGCAGCCAAGGACAGGCCCATGGGGAGACCCAGTACTTC; cdr3_aa: CASSQGQAHGETQYF
j_call: TRBJ2-7; clone_size: NA; d_call: NA; v_call: TRBV10-3; cdr3_nt: TGTGCCATCAGTGATCCGAGGCTAGCATCCTCCTACGAGCAGTACTTC; cdr3_aa: CAISDPRLASSYEQYF
j_call: TRBJ1-2; clone_size: once; d_call: NA; v_call: TRBV20-1; cdr3_nt: TGCAGTGCCTTAGCGAGGGAGCACTATGGCTACACCTTC; cdr3_aa: CSALAREHYGYTF
j_call: TRBJ2-1; clone_size: few; d_call: NA; v_call: TRBV20-1; cdr3_nt: TGCAGTGCTCGACTAGGGAATGAGCAGTTCTTC; cdr3_aa: CSARLGNEQFF
j_call: TRBJ1-2; clone_size: few; d_call: NA; v_call: TRBV12-3/TRBV12-4; cdr3_nt: TGTGCCAGCAGTCGAGCGGGGGTGGGCTATGGCTACACCTTC; cdr3_aa: CASSRAGVGYGYTF
j_call: TRBJ2-3; clone_size: NA; d_call: TRBD2; v_call: TRBV5-1; cdr3_nt: TGCGCCAGCAGCTTGTCCCTAGCGGGGATCACAGATACGCAGTATTTT; cdr3_aa: CASSLSLAGITDTQYF
j_call: TRBJ2-5; clone_size: NA; d_call: TRBD2; v_call: TRBV6-1; cdr3_nt: TGTGCCAGCAGTCTTCCCCAGGTAGCGGGAGAGCAAGAGACCCAGTACTTC; cdr3_aa: CASSLPQVAGEQETQYF
j_call: TRBJ2-3; clone_size: NA; d_call: TRBD2; v_call: TRBV7-2; cdr3_nt: TGTGCCAGCAGCACTAGCGGGAGGGCCACAGATACGCAGTATTTT; cdr3_aa: CASSTSGRATDTQYF
j_call: TRBJ2-5; clone_size: once; d_call: TRBD2; v_call: TRBV7-2; cdr3_nt: TGTGCCAGCAGCCTGGGACTAGCGTGGAAGACCCAGTACTTC; cdr3_aa: CASSLGLAWKTQYF
j_call: TRBJ1-5; clone_size: NA; d_call: TRBD1; v_call: TRBV12-3/TRBV12-4; cdr3_nt: TGTGCCAGCAGTACCACAGGGGGCAATCAGCCCCAGCATTTT; cdr3_aa: CASSTTGGNQPQHF